This T cell receptor beta chain was identified during a study of cytomegalovirus exposure and HLA in healthy donors. The wider study: Genetic ancestry analysis placed about 76% of the 398 donors that were genotyped in the Caucasian-associated cluster. Findings and limits, study-wide: A later analysis appeared to link common viral pathogens to several of the most significant clusters. Later on, analysis showed that most CMV-associated TCR beta chains appeared to be HLA-restricted.

A word on this clone: What it binds is not known.

Donors in the study were healthy people who gave bone marrow. The trim removed 7 bases at V and 4 bases at J, leaving 6 bases unmatched. CDR1 is SQVTM and CDR2 is ANQGSEA in the germline V gene. This CDR3 contains 12 residues. The PCR contained 60 Vbeta and 13 Jbeta primers. The assay was immunoSEQ multiplex PCR, and TCRdb's table has in-frame clones only and misses some. The data contain under 150,000 clones, about 79% of them seen just once; the ten biggest clones take up approximately 2.4%. V and J are TRBV29-1 and TRBJ1-1; TRBD1 agrees at 7 bases. The sequence came from a man aged 50 or older in good health and CMV-seronegative. Sequenced input: PBMCs. Here the CDR3 reads CSDMTGPTEAFF. For the CDR3, the DNA is TGCAGCGACATGACAGGGCCCACTGAAGCTTTCTTT.